This T cell receptor beta chain came from a study of blood T cell repertoires in COVID-19. Study-wide background: Italy, Spain and the United States were the sources of the convalescent and acute COVID-19 samples. From T cells, B-cell-depleted T cells, or PBMCs came the material, which was cDNA or gDNA.

This clone was counted a few times. The same CDR3 is also encoded by other DNA sequences in this sample. Original methodology: Estimated nucleated cell counts came from reference gene primer amplification. Using immunoSEQ multiplex PCR, the repertoire was profiled, and TCRdb retains in-frame clones only, with some absent. The DNA gave D and trimming, while V, J and clone size come from that table. The top ten hold approximately 8% of the sample, which has about 170,000 clones, 60% to 85% seen once. The receptor comes from a man aged 60 to 69 with acute or convalescent COVID-19. The sample was peripheral blood.

CDR3 sequence reads: CASRQGARETQYF. CDR3 DNA sequence: TGTGCCAGCAGACAGGGGGCTAGGGAGACCCAGTACTTC. The V call is TRBV13, the J call TRBJ2-5; 9 bases fit TRBD1. Per germline, CDR1 PRHDT and CDR2 FYEKMQ (reference sequence). This CDR3 is 13 amino acids long. Trimming removed 6 bases from V and 5 bases from J; junction bases left unmatched: 4.